These 10 T cell receptor beta chains were sequenced from one sample in a study of identical twins. Via MiXCR, TCRdb re-called the 5' RACE reads, giving one row per CDR3 protein. This sample yields 400,000 to 550,000 distinct CDR3 sequences, of which 20% to 25% are seen a single time; 0.91% belongs to the top ten. These sequences were also reported in another study, on T cells expressing NK-cell markers.

The sequenced material came from CD4+ T cells sorted from blood. These receptors originate from a woman aged 18-29 years in good health.

This rearrangement joins TRBV20-1 to TRBJ1-2; D may be TRBD1 (5 bases). Germline lookup yields CDR1 DFQATT and CDR2 SNEGSKA (reference sequence). The CDR3 is 14 residues long. Trimming shortened V by 6 bases and J by 6 bases, and 20 bases separated the two germline ends. In nucleotides, the CDR3 is TGCAGTGCCAATTCTAAAGCAGTGGGGGATGGCTACACCTTC. It encodes CSANSKAVGDGYTF.

In this sample, this clonotype turned up a few times. The chain carries TRBV7-9 and TRBJ2-5, with 10 bases identical to TRBD2. Trimming cost V 3 bases and J 5 bases; bases outside gene matches: 12. The CDR3 length is 17 residues. Germline assignment: CDR1 SEHNR and CDR2 FQNEAQ (reference sequence). The CDR3 DNA reads as TGTGCCAGCAGCTTCGGAGGATCTAGCGGGAGTAGTGAGACCCAGTACTTC. Residues: CASSFGGSSGSSETQYF.

Concerning this clonotype: This clone may be a read error of a much larger clone one base away. The chain couples TRBV11-2 to TRBJ2-1, with 15 bases matching TRBD2. The germline V gene has CDR1 SGHAT and CDR2 FQNNGV. Trimming took 3 bases from V and 12 from J; bases not matched to a gene: 6. CDR3 length equals 15 residues. The CDR3 DNA is TGTGCCAGCAGCTTGGGACTAGCGGGAGGTGGGGGGCAGTTCTTC. Protein product: CASSLGLAGGGGQFF.

This clonotype has only a few counts. The rearrangement uses TRBV30 and TRBJ1-5; no reliable D call. V was clipped by 3 bases and J by 3 bases, with 12 bases between them. This CDR3 is built from 14 residues. Germline lookup yields CDR1 GTSNPN and CDR2 SVGIG (reference sequence). DNA for the CDR3: TGTGCCTGGAGCAGTACATACAACAATCAGCCCCAGCATTTT. Encoded protein: CAWSSTYNNQPQHF.

Here the CDR3 DNA reads TGTGCCAGCAGCGTAGATGGAGCGAACACCGGGGAGCTGTTTTTT. This translates into CASSVDGANTGELFF. The chain joins TRBV9 to TRBJ2-2; no firm D call. Per germline, CDR1 SGDLS and CDR2 YYNGEE. The CDR3 sequence is 15 residues long. V was clipped by 0 bases and J by 0 bases, with 6 bases between them.

The table lists this clonotype with a few counts. The chain uses TRBV5-1 and TRBJ2-5, with TRBD2 identical over 9 bases. Germline V gives CDR1 SGHRS, CDR2 YFSETQ. The trim removed 4 bases at V and 4 bases at J, leaving 8 bases unmatched. The CDR3 consists of 15 residues. Here the CDR3 DNA reads TGCGCCAGCAGCCCTACGGGACTAGCCGGAGAGACCCAGTACTTC. Its protein product is CASSPTGLAGETQYF.

The sample holds a few counts of this clonotype. The J gene is TRBJ2-5, the V gene TRBV6-5; TRBD2 is a possible D gene (5 bases). The CDR3 has 17 residues. Looked up from germline, CDR1 is MNHEY and CDR2 is SVGAGI. V was cut by 4 bases and J by 0 bases, with 18 bases left in between. CDR3 bases: TGTGCCAGCAGTTCCCTCCCCCCGGGGATGTACCAAGAGACCCAGTACTTC. Translation gives CASSSLPPGMYQETQYF.

This clonotype was seen many times. The rearrangement links TRBV12-3 or TRBV12-4 to TRBJ2-6; D remains ambiguous. The CDR3 covers 17 residues. Trimming shortened V by 7 bases and J by 6 bases, and 22 bases separated the two germline ends. The CDR3, as DNA: TGTGCCAGCACCCCTCAAGATGGCCGTCTCTTGGCCAACGTCCTGACTTTC. Translation gives CASTPQDGRLLANVLTF.

The sample holds a few counts of this clonotype. The chain couples TRBV7-8 to TRBJ1-6; tentative D call: TRBD1 (5 bases). The CDR3 extends over 11 amino acids. Germline CDR1 reads SGHVS; CDR2 reads FQNEAQ. V lost 5 bases and J lost 14, with 10 bases in between. In DNA form, the CDR3 reads TGTGCCAGCAGCAAGGACATTGCCCTCCACTTT. This translates into CASSKDIALHF.

The gene calls are TRBV7-3 and TRBJ2-3, with 13 bases lining up with TRBD2. Trimming cost V 1 base and J 2 bases; bases outside gene matches: 12. Looked up from germline, CDR1 is SGHTA and CDR2 is FQGTGA. This CDR3 is built from 20 residues. This chain's CDR3 is CASSLIPKGLAGDHTDTQYF. CDR3 DNA sequence: TGTGCCAGCAGCTTAATCCCGAAAGGACTAGCGGGGGACCACACAGATACGCAGTATTTT.